Sequencing of this TCR beta chain was carried out in a study of T-cell reconstitution after alpha-beta-depleted transplantation in children (dated by TCRdb to about 2016). Turning to the overall study: Using TCR repertoire profiling, the study quantitatively followed how T-cell immune reconstitution unfolded in children after TCRalphabeta/CD19-depleted allogeneic hematopoietic cell transplantation.

This clonotype was found many times. This receptor's antigen is unknown. The input lacks base qualities; no much larger clone sits a single base away. Receptors were amplified or captured by PCR. The run used an Illumina HiSeq 2500. To normalize quantification of the TCRbeta repertoire, the TCR libraries were built with molecular barcoding that relied on unique molecular identifiers. The public sequencing data were trimmed at Q25 with fastp and processed into clonotypes with MiXCR by TCRdb, which kept only in-frame beta chains. Rows are combined by CDR3 protein, so each entry shows the most common genes and DNA. Recorded for this sample are hundreds of thousands of distinct CDR3 sequences; under 20% of them occurred a single time. The ten largest clonotypes hold roughly 5% of the sample. Sample treatment or condition, as interpreted from the label and publication: allogeneic hematopoietic cell transplantation with graft depleted of TCRalphabeta T cells and CD19 B cells. The transplant recipients were children given TCRalphabeta/CD19-depleted allogeneic hematopoietic cell grafts.

Trimmed from V: 0 bases; trimmed from J: 10 bases; junction bases lacking a gene match: 12. CDR1 DFQATT and CDR2 SNEGSKA are derived from the germline V gene (reference sequence). The CDR3 goes from the cysteine to the phenylalanine over 16 residues. Solely the CDR3 DNA is kept, with 48 bases framed from the first base. Results the study describes overall, beyond this receptor: Hyperexpanded clone frequencies declined over subsequent months; after one year, T-cell counts and TCRbeta diversity were mostly attributed to newly produced T cells. In some patients, the high TCRbeta diversity seen at day 60 was put down to recipient T cells and intrathymic progenitors that had survived conditioning. The apparently early recovery of alphabetaT-cell counts about two months after transplant reportedly depended on only several hundred rapidly expanded clones that came from non-depleted graft cells.

The sequences come from PBMCs, mostly from graft donor cells, collected 360 days after TCRalphabeta/CD19-depleted stem cell transplant. The origin of this receptor is a male patient younger than 18 who had a stem cell transplant for acute lymphoblastic leukemia, so the T cells may come from the graft donor. The V and J genes are TRBV20-1 and TRBJ2-1; 10 middle bases align to TRBD2. The sequenced DNA: TGCAGTGCTAGAGATTCGGCTAGCGGGAGTATTGAAGAGCAGTTCTTC. Its product reads: CSARDSASGSIEEQFF.